A selection of T cell receptor beta chains follows, all from one sample in a study of Ad26.COV2.S vaccination and SARS-CoV-2 variants. Produced via immunoSEQ multiplex PCR; TCRdb's table is partial and in-frame only. This sample has approximately 300,000 clones, with around 81% found just once. Specimen: peripheral blood, collected in a trial of Ad26.COV2.S vaccine versus placebo. These receptors all come from a person aged 18-60 years who received the Ad26.COV2.S COVID-19 vaccine or a placebo. Each CDR3 is given with its conserved first and last residue. A D gene is named only where the DNA matches it firmly. Where a row states a size, it is once, few, many or the class of an expanded clone; other rows omit it.

d_call,clone_size,v_call,j_call,cdr3_nt,cdr3_aa
TRBD1,NA,TRBV27,TRBJ2-2,TGTGCCAGCAGTTCGACAGGGGTACTCCCGAACACCGGGGAGCTGTTTTTT,CASSSTGVLPNTGELFF
TRBD2,NA,TRBV19,TRBJ2-1,TGTGCCAGTAGTAGCGGGGGGGCCTCCTACAATGAGCAGTTCTTC,CASSSGGASYNEQFF
TRBD2,once,TRBV6-5,TRBJ2-1,TGTGCCACTAGACTAACGGGGGGGAATGAGCAGTTCTTC,CATRLTGGNEQFF
TRBD1,NA,TRBV5-1,TRBJ2-1,TGCGCCAGCAGCGGATTCCCCCCCGCGACAGGGGCCTCCAATGAGCAGTTCTTC,CASSGFPPATGASNEQFF
NA,NA,TRBV5-1,TRBJ2-2,TGCGCCAGCAGCTTGGGCGGAGGGGATTCAGGGGAGCTGTTTTTT,CASSLGGGDSGELFF
NA,NA,TRBV7-2,TRBJ1-2,TGTGCCAGCAGCTTAGAGGGCTACTATGGCTACACCTTC,CASSLEGYYGYTF
NA,NA,TRBV6-2/TRBV6-3,TRBJ2-3,TGTGCCAGCAGTTACTTTGCCAGCGCTACAGATACGCAGTATTTT,CASSYFASATDTQYF
TRBD1,NA,TRBV10-3,TRBJ2-2,TGTGCCATCAGGGATGGGACAGGGAACACCGGGGAGCTGTTTTTT,CAIRDGTGNTGELFF
TRBD1,NA,TRBV4-2,TRBJ1-1,TGTGCCAGCAGCCAAGGAGACAGGGTCACTGAAGCTTTCTTT,CASSQGDRVTEAFF
NA,NA,TRBV11-3,TRBJ2-7,TGTGCCAGCAGCAGATCGGGGCCTACCTACGAGCAGTACTTC,CASSRSGPTYEQYF
NA,NA,TRBV7-3,TRBJ1-6,TGTGCCAGCAGCTTAAACGGCAGGGGACGTAATTCACCCCTCCACTTT,CASSLNGRGRNSPLHF
NA,NA,TRBV28,TRBJ1-2,TGTGCCAGCAATAGTATGGGAGGTGGCTACACCTTC,CASNSMGGGYTF
NA,NA,TRBV6-4,TRBJ2-1,TGTGCCAGCAGTGAAGTCCCGGGGGCCTACAATGAGCAGTTCTTC,CASSEVPGAYNEQFF
TRBD1,few,TRBV4-1,TRBJ1-2,TGCGCCAGCAGCCAAGCGCAGGGGGATTTCGGCTACACCTTC,CASSQAQGDFGYTF
NA,NA,TRBV27,TRBJ1-5,TGTGCCAGCAGTTTATTTCCTCGGACAGAGTATCAGCCCCAGCATTTT,CASSLFPRTEYQPQHF
NA,NA,TRBV28,TRBJ1-1,TGTGCCAGCACTACTTCCGCGACAGGTCTAGTTATGAACACTGAAGCTTTCTTT,CASTTSATGLVMNTEAFF
NA,NA,TRBV30,TRBJ1-2,TGTGCCTGGAGTGTGCGGCACGAAGAAAATGGCTACACCTTC,CAWSVRHEENGYTF
TRBD1,few,TRBV9,TRBJ1-1,TGTGCCAGCAGCCTCGGACAGGCTAACACTGAAGCTTTCTTT,CASSLGQANTEAFF
NA,NA,TRBV7-2,TRBJ2-7,TGTGCCAGCAGCTTCGGACAGCACTACGAGCAGTACTTC,CASSFGQHYEQYF
TRBD1,NA,TRBV11-2,TRBJ2-5,TGTGCCAGCAGCCCCGGGGACAGGATCCGAGAGACCCAGTACTTC,CASSPGDRIRETQYF
NA,NA,TRBV6-5,TRBJ1-1,TGTGCCAGCAGTTACAGTCAGAACACTGAAGCTTTCTTT,CASSYSQNTEAFF
TRBD1,NA,TRBV25-1,TRBJ1-1,TGTGCCAGCAGTGAAATTGGACAGGGGGCGCGTACTGAAGCTTTCTTT,CASSEIGQGARTEAFF
NA,few,TRBV7-2,TRBJ2-7,TGTGCCAGCAGCCCGGCCCAGGGGCGGGAGCAGTACTTC,CASSPAQGREQYF
TRBD1,NA,TRBV11-2,TRBJ1-1,TGTGCCAGCAGCTCATTACAGGGGGCTGAAGCTTTCTTT,CASSSLQGAEAFF
NA,NA,TRBV11-2,TRBJ2-5,TGTGCCAGCAGCTTAATAGGCCTGCAAGAGACCCAGTACTTC,CASSLIGLQETQYF
NA,NA,TRBV5-6,TRBJ2-2,TGTGCCAGCAGCTGGGATCTGGGGAACACCGGGGAGCTGTTTTTT,CASSWDLGNTGELFF
TRBD1,NA,TRBV23-1,TRBJ2-5,TGCGCCAGCAGTCAACCGGGGACAGGGATGCCGGGAGAGACCCAGTACTTC,CASSQPGTGMPGETQYF
NA,few,TRBV18,TRBJ2-2,TGTGCCAGCTCCCCGGACAGCAACACCGGGGAGCTGTTTTTT,CASSPDSNTGELFF
NA,NA,TRBV11-3,TRBJ2-1,TGTGCCAGCAGCTTAGGTAATGAGCAGTTCTTC,CASSLGNEQFF
TRBD1,NA,TRBV7-9,TRBJ1-5,TGTGCCAGCAGCTCACAGGGGATCAATCAGCCCCAGCATTTT,CASSSQGINQPQHF
TRBD2,NA,TRBV7-8,TRBJ2-5,TGTGCCAGCAGCTTAGTTTTCGGGGGAGGGGAGACCCAGTACTTC,CASSLVFGGGETQYF
NA,once,TRBV27,TRBJ1-1,TGTGCCAGCGCGTCAAGGCAAAGTAAGATTTGGGAAGGTGAAGCTTTCTTT,CASASRQSKIWEGEAFF
TRBD2,many,TRBV2,TRBJ2-7,TGTGCCAGCATTGGGGGGGCCTACGAGCAGTACTTC,CASIGGAYEQYF
TRBD1,once,TRBV5-6,TRBJ1-2,TGTGCCAGCAGCTTGGCGGGACAGGCCCTCTCCACCTTC,CASSLAGQALSTF
NA,NA,TRBV27,TRBJ2-7,TGTGCCAGCAGTTTGGAGGGGGGCGGAACCTACGAGCAGTACTTC,CASSLEGGGTYEQYF
NA,NA,TRBV18,TRBJ1-1,TGTGCCAGCTCACCCGGAAAGACTACTGAAGCTTTCTTT,CASSPGKTTEAFF
TRBD1,NA,TRBV2,TRBJ1-5,TGTGCCAGCAGGTCAATCACAGAGAGGGGACAGGGGAGTCAGCCCCAGCATTTT,CASRSITERGQGSQPQHF
NA,NA,TRBV6-4,TRBJ1-4,TGTGCCAGCAGTGACGGGCGGAAACTGTTTTTT,CASSDGRKLFF
TRBD2,NA,TRBV5-1,TRBJ2-7,TGCGCCAGCAGCTTGGCGGGGACTAGCGGGGGCCTATACGAGCAGTACTTC,CASSLAGTSGGLYEQYF
NA,once,TRBV5-6,TRBJ2-1,TGTGCCAGCAGCTTTTCTCCGTCCCAAGAGGGTTACGATGAGCAGTTCTTC,CASSFSPSQEGYDEQFF